These T cell receptor beta chains were read from a single sample in a study of T cell changes during pregnancy in multiple sclerosis. Only in-frame clones appear in the TCRdb table, and some are missing; sequencing was by immunoSEQ multiplex PCR. The profile covers 17,000 or so clones, with approximately 91% appearing a single time and around an eighth taken by the ten largest. The sample consisted of CD8+ T cells from peripheral blood mononuclear cells, taken after pregnancy. The receptor set was obtained from a female donor in good health, enrolled as a control in a pregnancy study. Both conserved end residues are part of each CDR3. Each record gives: V gene, clone size, D gene, CDR3 length, J gene, CDR3 DNA, CDR3 protein. D genes are given only for firm matches. Part of the rows lack a size; the others show once, few, many or a class for expanded clones.

V: TRBV19
size: NA
D: NA
length: 13
J: TRBJ2-2
DNA: TGTGCCAGTAGCCCGTCTCCTCCCCTGGAGCTGTTTTTT
CDR3: CASSPSPPLELFF

V: TRBV19
size: NA
D: NA
length: 15
J: TRBJ1-3
DNA: TGTGCCAGTTCTGATTCGCCGAGCTCTGGAAACACCATATATTTT
CDR3: CASSDSPSSGNTIYF

V: TRBV6-4
size: medium-sized
D: TRBD2
length: 15
J: TRBJ2-3
DNA: TGTGCCAGCAGTCCTTCGGGGGGGAACACAGATACGCAGTATTTT
CDR3: CASSPSGGNTDTQYF

V: TRBV6-6
size: NA
D: NA
length: 14
J: TRBJ1-2
DNA: TGTGCCAGCAGTTACTCGACTCCAAACTATGGCTACACCTTC
CDR3: CASSYSTPNYGYTF

V: TRBV28
size: NA
D: TRBD1
length: 17
J: TRBJ2-7
DNA: TGTGCCAGCAGTACCCAGGGGCTGGGACAGGGCCCATACGAGCAGTACTTC
CDR3: CASSTQGLGQGPYEQYF

V: TRBV6-4
size: NA
D: NA
length: 13
J: TRBJ2-2
DNA: TGTGCCAGCCGTACTTCTGACACCGGGGAGCTGTTTTTT
CDR3: CASRTSDTGELFF

V: TRBV6-6
size: NA
D: NA
length: 14
J: TRBJ1-3
DNA: TGTGCCAGCAGTTATCTGTCGGCTGGAAACACCATATATTTT
CDR3: CASSYLSAGNTIYF

V: TRBV12-5
size: NA
D: NA
length: 11
J: TRBJ2-7
DNA: TGTGCTAGTGGTTCCACATACGAGCAGTACTTC
CDR3: CASGSTYEQYF

V: TRBV7-6
size: NA
D: TRBD1
length: 16
J: TRBJ2-1
DNA: TGTGCCAGCAGCTGGAGCCGGGACAGGGTTAACAATGAGCAGTTCTTC
CDR3: CASSWSRDRVNNEQFF

V: TRBV7-7
size: NA
D: NA
length: 15
J: TRBJ2-7
DNA: TGTGCTAGCTCCCCCGGGAGATTCGGTCCCTACGAGCAGTACTTC
CDR3: CASSPGRFGPYEQYF

V: TRBV6-5
size: NA
D: NA
length: 15
J: TRBJ2-2
DNA: TGTGCCAGCAGTTCCCACGACAGAAACACCGGGGAGCTGTTTTTT
CDR3: CASSSHDRNTGELFF

V: TRBV9
size: NA
D: NA
length: 10
J: TRBJ2-1
DNA: TGTGCCAGCGGACATCCCAGGGGGTTCTTC
CDR3: CASGHPRGFF

V: TRBV5-6
size: NA
D: NA
length: 14
J: TRBJ2-7
DNA: TGTGCCAGCAGCTTACAGGGTGGGATAGACGAGCAGTACTTC
CDR3: CASSLQGGIDEQYF

V: TRBV29-1
size: NA
D: NA
length: 10
J: TRBJ1-1
DNA: TGCAGCGTTGCAGGGTTTGGAGCTTTCTTT
CDR3: CSVAGFGAFF

V: TRBV5-1
size: NA
D: NA
length: 13
J: TRBJ1-1
DNA: TGCGCCAGCAGGCTAAGCATGAACACTGAAGCTTTCTTT
CDR3: CASRLSMNTEAFF

V: TRBV6-5
size: NA
D: NA
length: 13
J: TRBJ1-1
DNA: TGTGCCAGCAGCCGCACAGAGAACACTGAAGCTTTCTTT
CDR3: CASSRTENTEAFF

V: TRBV5-6
size: NA
D: TRBD1
length: 13
J: TRBJ2-4
DNA: TGTGCCAGTATTGGACAGGTTTCAAACATTCAGTACTTC
CDR3: CASIGQVSNIQYF

V: TRBV5-5
size: NA
D: TRBD2
length: 14
J: TRBJ2-1
DNA: TGTGCCAGCAGCTGGACTAGGACCTACAATGAGCAGTTCTTC
CDR3: CASSWTRTYNEQFF

V: TRBV27
size: NA
D: NA
length: 16
J: TRBJ2-1
DNA: TGTGCCAGCAGTTTACAGGGTCCTGCAGCCTACAATGAGCAGTTCTTC
CDR3: CASSLQGPAAYNEQFF

V: TRBV19
size: NA
D: NA
length: 15
J: TRBJ2-5
DNA: TGTGCCAGTAGCATGCTCGGAGCGCGGCAAGAGACCCAGTACTTC
CDR3: CASSMLGARQETQYF

V: TRBV7-3
size: NA
D: TRBD1
length: 16
J: TRBJ1-2
DNA: TGTGCCAGCAGCTCAGTAGGGGGCGAGGGTCTTTATGGCTACACCTTC
CDR3: CASSSVGGEGLYGYTF

V: TRBV19
size: NA
D: NA
length: 13
J: TRBJ2-7
DNA: TGTGCCAGTAGTATGGCGGGACTCAACGAGCAGTACTTC
CDR3: CASSMAGLNEQYF

V: TRBV5-5
size: NA
D: NA
length: 15
J: TRBJ1-6
DNA: TGTGCCAGCAGCTTGGATCGAGGTGGTAATTCACCCCTCCACTTT
CDR3: CASSLDRGGNSPLHF

V: TRBV7-4
size: once
D: TRBD2
length: 17
J: TRBJ2-5
DNA: TGTGCCAGCAGCTTTTCGTCTAGCGGGAATAAACAAGAGACCCAGTACTTC
CDR3: CASSFSSSGNKQETQYF

V: TRBV5-6
size: NA
D: TRBD1
length: 14
J: TRBJ1-5
DNA: TGTGCCAGCAGCGAAGGACAGGGAAGTCAGCCCCAGCATTTT
CDR3: CASSEGQGSQPQHF

V: TRBV6-9
size: NA
D: NA
length: 13
J: TRBJ1-5
DNA: TGTGCCATCTGCAGGGGAAGCAATCAGCCCCAGCATTTT
CDR3: CAICRGSNQPQHF

V: TRBV7-9
size: NA
D: TRBD1
length: 15
J: TRBJ2-7
DNA: TGTGCCAGCAGCTCCCTCTCCGGGACAGGGTGGGAGCAGTACTTC
CDR3: CASSSLSGTGWEQYF

V: TRBV19
size: NA
D: TRBD1
length: 12
J: TRBJ2-7
DNA: TGTGCCAGCCGGGACAGGTCCTCCGAGCAGTACTTC
CDR3: CASRDRSSEQYF

V: TRBV5-5
size: NA
D: TRBD2
length: 14
J: TRBJ2-7
DNA: TGTGCCAGCAGCGGGGGGGGGATCTCCTACGAGCAGTACTTC
CDR3: CASSGGGISYEQYF

V: TRBV5-1
size: NA
D: TRBD1
length: 17
J: TRBJ2-2
DNA: TGCGCCAGCAGCGCGGACAGGGAACACCATACGACCGGGGAGCTGTTTTTT
CDR3: CASSADREHHTTGELFF

V: TRBV9
size: NA
D: NA
length: 12
J: TRBJ1-1
DNA: TGTGCCAGCAGCGCCTACGGCACTGAAGCTTTCTTT
CDR3: CASSAYGTEAFF

V: TRBV11-2
size: NA
D: NA
length: 11
J: TRBJ1-5
DNA: TGTGCCAGCAGTTTGGGGGGGCCCCAGCATTTT
CDR3: CASSLGGPQHF

V: TRBV4-2
size: NA
D: TRBD1
length: 15
J: TRBJ2-1
DNA: TGTGCCAGCAGCCAAGAGGTAGCAGGGGGCCATGAGCAGTTCTTC
CDR3: CASSQEVAGGHEQFF

V: TRBV29-1
size: NA
D: NA
length: 13
J: TRBJ2-3
DNA: TGCAGCGTTGTTGATGAGGGCACAGATACGCAGTATTTT
CDR3: CSVVDEGTDTQYF

V: TRBV27
size: NA
D: NA
length: 16
J: TRBJ2-7
DNA: TGTGCCAGCAGTACTACTACCCTGAGGTTCTCCTACGAGCAGTACTTC
CDR3: CASSTTTLRFSYEQYF

V: TRBV4-2
size: NA
D: NA
length: 12
J: TRBJ2-2
DNA: TGTGCCAGTTCCAGGAACACCGGGGAGCTGTTTTTT
CDR3: CASSRNTGELFF

V: TRBV19
size: NA
D: TRBD1
length: 14
J: TRBJ2-7
DNA: TGTGCCAGTAGTATTGGTTTAGGGGGACAGGAGCAGTACTTC
CDR3: CASSIGLGGQEQYF

V: TRBV5-1
size: NA
D: NA
length: 13
J: TRBJ2-7
DNA: TGCGCCAGCAGTCCCCAGGGTTCGTACGAGCAGTACTTC
CDR3: CASSPQGSYEQYF

V: TRBV6-4
size: NA
D: TRBD1
length: 14
J: TRBJ2-2
DNA: TGTGCCAGCAGTGGGACAGGGGACACCGGGGAGCTGTTTTTT
CDR3: CASSGTGDTGELFF

V: TRBV4-2
size: NA
D: TRBD2
length: 18
J: TRBJ2-2
DNA: TGTGCCAGCAGCCGTCTGGGGGGGGGAGGGGATTGGGCCGGGGAGCTGTTTTTT
CDR3: CASSRLGGGGDWAGELFF

V: TRBV19
size: NA
D: TRBD2
length: 15
J: TRBJ2-7
DNA: TGTGCCAGTAGTATTAGTAGCGGGGAGACCTACGAGCAGTACTTC
CDR3: CASSISSGETYEQYF

V: TRBV11-2
size: once
D: TRBD1
length: 17
J: TRBJ2-7
DNA: TGTGCCAGCAGCCCCTTACTAGATCGGGACAGGAGGTACGAGCAGTACTTC
CDR3: CASSPLLDRDRRYEQYF

V: TRBV7-6
size: few
D: TRBD2
length: 16
J: TRBJ2-1
DNA: TGTGCCAGCAGCTCGCTAACTAGCGGGGACTACAATGAGCAGTTCTTC
CDR3: CASSSLTSGDYNEQFF

V: TRBV2
size: NA
D: NA
length: 12
J: TRBJ1-1
DNA: TGTGCCAGCCCACAGGGTAAAACTGAAGCTTTCTTT
CDR3: CASPQGKTEAFF

V: TRBV4-1
size: NA
D: NA
length: 14
J: TRBJ1-4
DNA: TGCGCCAGCAGCCAAGGGGCAGGGAATGAAAAACTGTTTTTT
CDR3: CASSQGAGNEKLFF

V: TRBV27
size: NA
D: TRBD2
length: 14
J: TRBJ2-7
DNA: TGTGCCAGCAGCGGGGGACTAGCGACCTACGAGCAGTACTTC
CDR3: CASSGGLATYEQYF

V: TRBV7-9
size: NA
D: TRBD1
length: 17
J: TRBJ2-7
DNA: TGTGCCAGCAGCTTACCAGGGACAGGTCCCCCCACAGCCGAGCAGTACTTC
CDR3: CASSLPGTGPPTAEQYF

V: TRBV27
size: NA
D: NA
length: 14
J: TRBJ1-2
DNA: TGTGCCAGCACTACGGCCGGGAGGAACTATGGCTACACCTTC
CDR3: CASTTAGRNYGYTF

V: TRBV6-1
size: NA
D: NA
length: 13
J: TRBJ1-5
DNA: TGTGCCAGTGTTACGGGGGTTTCTCAGCCCCAGCATTTT
CDR3: CASVTGVSQPQHF

V: TRBV30
size: NA
D: NA
length: 12
J: TRBJ2-1
DNA: TGTGCCTGGAGGGTAGATCACAATGAGCAGTTCTTC
CDR3: CAWRVDHNEQFF

V: TRBV7-2
size: NA
D: NA
length: 16
J: TRBJ2-7
DNA: TGTGCCAGCAGCCCAGCGAGTTGGCGGGGAGGATACGAGCAGTACTTC
CDR3: CASSPASWRGGYEQYF

V: TRBV4-1
size: NA
D: NA
length: 17
J: TRBJ1-2
DNA: TGCGCCAGCAGCCAAGATCGTGAGACTCTGATGGCCTATGGCTACACCTTC
CDR3: CASSQDRETLMAYGYTF

V: TRBV19
size: NA
D: TRBD2
length: 14
J: TRBJ2-1
DNA: TGTGCCAGCTCAGGGACTATGTCCTACAATGAGCAGTTCTTC
CDR3: CASSGTMSYNEQFF